This entry features one TCR beta chain sequence. These data come from a study of CD8 T cells in Susac syndrome. With random hexamers, about 0.45 to 1 ug RNA was reverse transcribed. TCRdb reanalysed the immunoSEQ multiplex PCR reads using MiXCR and keeps one entry per CDR3 protein. The sample has under 150,000 distinct CDR3 sequences; roughly 94% are singletons. The TEMRA cells underwent FACS enrichment, while the CD8+ and CD4+ T cells underwent negative isolation. Sequenced sample: CD4+ T cells from PBMCs. The TCR originated in a human donor with multiple sclerosis.

The CDR3 protein is CASSDPGTGGKAFF. DNA of the CDR3: TGTGCCAGCAGTGATCCCGGGACAGGGGGGAAAGCTTTCTTT. V usage is TRBV2 and J usage is TRBJ1-1; 11 bases agree with TRBD1. CDR3 size: 14 residues. Looked up from germline, CDR1 is SNHLY and CDR2 is FYNNEI. V shed 3 bases, J shed 9 bases, and the junction held 6 bases outside the gene matches.